The 21 T cell receptor beta chains below all came from one sample that was sequenced in a study of cytomegalovirus exposure and HLA in healthy donors. The repertoire was sequenced with immunoSEQ multiplex PCR; TCRdb's copy has only in-frame clones and lacks some. Among 250,000 to 350,000 clones listed, 87% were seen once. The specimen sequenced was PBMCs. These TCRs come from a woman under 40 in good health and CMV-seropositive.

This clone turned up a few times. The J gene is TRBJ2-5, the V gene TRBV15, with TRBD2 as a possible D gene (5 bases). Germline values: CDR1 LNHNV, CDR2 YYDKDF (reference sequence). V was trimmed by 0 bases and J by 5 bases, leaving 10 bases between them. The CDR3 consists of 14 residues. In DNA form, the CDR3 reads TGTGCCACCAGCAGAGAAGGAGGCAGGGAGACCCAGTACTTC. Its protein is CATSREGGRETQYF.

The chain couples TRBV10-3 to TRBJ1-3; D uncertain. Per the germline V gene, CDR1 is ENHRY and CDR2 is SYGVKD. Trimming pared 3 bases from V and 0 bases from J, leaving 3 bases between. The CDR3 is made up of 13 amino acids. The CDR3 DNA reads TGTGCCATCAGTGAAAGCTCTGGAAACACCATATATTTT. This codes for CAISESSGNTIYF.

The V and J genes are TRBV5-1 and TRBJ2-5; TRBD1 matches at 7 bases. CDR1 is SGHRS and CDR2 is YFSETQ in the germline V gene. This CDR3 comprises 14 residues. Trimming took 3 bases from V and 3 from J; bases not matched to a gene: 5. In nucleotides, the CDR3 is TGCGCCAGCAGCTGGGACAGAACCAAAGAGACCCAGTACTTC. It specifies CASSWDRTKETQYF.

This clone has a handful of counts. The genes are TRBV4-2 and TRBJ2-5, with 13 positions matching TRBD2. The CDR3 consists of 19 residues. The J segment lost 6 bases and the V segment lost 0 bases, leaving 13 bases of the junction unmatched. From germline, CDR1 is LGHNA and CDR2 YNFKEQ. CDR3 in DNA: TGTGCCAGCAGCCAAGACCCCTTGACTAGCGGGGGGATGAGGAAGACCCAGTACTTC. Its protein is CASSQDPLTSGGMRKTQYF.

The rearrangement links TRBV7-2 to TRBJ2-7, with D unresolved. This CDR3 has 15 amino acids. The germline V gene encodes CDR1 SGHTA and CDR2 FQGNSA. Trimming stripped 2 bases from V and 5 bases from J, with 16 bases between. CDR3 amino acids: CASSLLKGFADEQYF. DNA for the CDR3: TGTGCCAGCAGCTTATTGAAGGGATTTGCTGACGAGCAGTACTTC.

DNA of the CDR3: TGTGCCAGCGGACAACAGGGGGGACCTGGTTCACCCCTCCACTTT. Protein: CASGQQGGPGSPLHF. The chain combines TRBV27 with TRBJ1-6; 8 bases match TRBD1. CDR3 size: 15 residues. Trimming removed 8 bases from V and 9 bases from J; junction bases left unmatched: 12. The germline gives CDR1 MNHEY, CDR2 SMNVEV (reference sequence).

J is TRBJ1-1 and V is TRBV2; TRBD1 aligns across 8 bases. The CDR3 runs to 18 residues. Looked up from germline, CDR1 is SNHLY and CDR2 is FYNNEI. V lost 6 bases, J lost 5 bases, and 20 bases stayed unmatched. CDR3 sequence reads: CASRGIRDRLLGRTEAFF. Written as DNA, the CDR3 is TGTGCCAGCAGGGGGATCCGGGACAGGCTACTAGGGAGGACTGAAGCTTTCTTT.

This clone has a single count. The rearrangement uses TRBV4-2 and TRBJ1-2, with D perhaps matching TRBD1 (6 bases). V lost 1 base and J 2 bases, leaving 8 bases between the germline ends. The CDR3 consists of 14 residues. Germline V gene sequence: CDR1 LGHNA, CDR2 YNFKEQ. This CDR3 reads CASSQGQENYGYTF. The CDR3 DNA follows: TGTGCCAGCAGCCAAGGACAGGAGAACTATGGCTACACCTTC.

The chain has TRBV7-3 and TRBJ1-2, with a possible D match to TRBD1 (5 bases). The CDR3 sequence is 14 residues long. Trimming left V 0 bases short and J 11 bases short, with 16 bases between. CDR1 SGHTA and CDR2 FQGTGA come from the germline V gene. The DNA for the CDR3 is TGTGCCAGCAGCTTAACCGGGGACGGATCGGGGTACACCTTC. It is translated as CASSLTGDGSGYTF.

CDR3 residues: CASSNLRFEQYF. The CDR3 coding sequence is TGTGCCAGCAGCAATCTAAGATTCGAGCAGTACTTC. The chain links TRBV11-2 to TRBJ2-7, with no clear D. Between the trimmed V and J ends, which lost 5 bases and 6 bases, there was a span of 11 bases. The germline CDR1 and CDR2 sequences are SGHAT and FQNNGV. This CDR3 is 12 amino acids long.

This clone has a single count. The chain carries TRBV19 and TRBJ1-1; 9 bases are shared with TRBD1. After removal of 4 bases from V and 0 bases from J, the junction contained 3 bases not matched to a gene. Germline CDR1 is LNHDA and CDR2 is SQIVND (reference sequence). The CDR3 is made up of 15 amino acids. The CDR3 reads CASSTYRGLNTEAFF. CDR3 coding DNA: TGTGCCAGTAGTACTTACAGGGGGCTGAACACTGAAGCTTTCTTT.

This chain connects TRBV4-1 to TRBJ2-1; D unclear. Germline V gene data show CDR1 as MGHRA and CDR2 as YSYEKL. This CDR3 comprises 12 residues. V gave up 1 base and J gave up 9 bases, with 7 bases separating them. The CDR3 sequence is CASSQVELEQFF. CDR3 nucleotide sequence: TGCGCCAGCAGCCAAGTGGAGCTTGAGCAGTTCTTC.

This clone occurred once. The genes are TRBV30 and TRBJ1-1; 9 positions match TRBD1. This CDR3 spans 15 amino acids. Germline CDR1 and CDR2: GTSNPN and SVGIG (reference sequence). After removal of 1 base from V and 5 bases from J, the junction contained 8 bases not matched to a gene. CDR3: CAWSDSPQGATEAFF. The CDR3 region has the DNA TGTGCCTGGAGTGACTCCCCACAGGGGGCGACTGAAGCTTTCTTT. Full variable domain (missing parts from reference TRBV30 and TRBJ1-1): SQTIHQWPATLVQPVGSPLSLECTVEGTSNPNLYWYRQAAGRGLQLLFYSVGIGQISSEVPQNLSASRPQDRQFILSSKKLLLSDSGFYLCAWSDSPQGATEAFFGQGTRLTVV.

The sample holds one count of this clone. DNA of the CDR3: TGTGCCAGTAGTATGGGGTCCGGGGTGACTGAAGCTTTCTTT. Encoded protein: CASSMGSGVTEAFF. The gene calls are TRBV19 and TRBJ1-1; D remains ambiguous. V gave up 3 bases and J gave up 5 bases, with 13 bases separating them. Germline CDR1 LNHDA, CDR2 SQIVND (reference sequence). CDR3 length: 14 amino acids.

This chain connects TRBV25-1 to TRBJ2-1; D is possibly TRBD2 (5 bases). Germline V gene sequence: CDR1 MGHDK, CDR2 SYGVNS. The CDR3 totals 14 residues. Trimming removed 11 bases from V and 5 bases from J, with 19 bases in between. The CDR3 DNA sequence: TGTGCCTCCCGGGGTAACCTTTCGCACAATGAGCAGTTCTTC. It specifies CASRGNLSHNEQFF. The entire variable domain, with the rest obtained from reference TRBV25-1 and TRBJ2-1, is as follows: EADIYQTPRYLVIGTGKKITLECSQTMGHDKMYWYQQDPGMELHLIHYSYGVNSTEKGDLSSESTVSRIRTEHFPLTLESARPSHTSQYLCASRGNLSHNEQFFGPGTRLTVL.

The chain joins TRBV7-3 to TRBJ2-2; weak D call: TRBD2 (5 bases). The germline gives CDR1 SGHTA, CDR2 FQGTGA. Trimming took 4 bases from V and 1 from J, leaving 16 bases between them. CDR3 length: 17 amino acids. CDR3: CASSSTGFGVNTGELFF. In DNA, the CDR3 is TGTGCCAGCAGCTCCACCGGTTTCGGGGTGAACACCGGGGAGCTGTTTTTT.

In this sample, this clone turned up a few times. The CDR3 nucleotides are TGTGCCAGCAGCCCCGGGACAGGGGACGAGCAGTACTTC. Translating gives CASSPGTGDEQYF. The V gene is TRBV28, the J gene TRBJ2-7; 10 positions agree with TRBD1. Germline loops: CDR1 MDHEN, CDR2 SYDVKM. The CDR3 spans 13 residues. The V gene end was trimmed by 6 bases and the J gene end by 5 bases; junction bases not matched to a gene: 4.

The J gene is TRBJ1-4, the V gene TRBV27; the D gene is possibly TRBD1 (6 bases). Germline values: CDR1 MNHEY, CDR2 SMNVEV (reference sequence). Between the trimmed V and J ends, which lost 5 bases and 3 bases, there was a span of 13 bases. The CDR3 is 15 residues long. The CDR3 DNA is TGTGCCAGCAGTCACACTCAGGGGCCTAATGAAAAACTGTTTTTT. Its protein is CASSHTQGPNEKLFF.

The chain combines TRBV6-6 with TRBJ2-1; 7 nucleotides agree with TRBD1. The CDR3 is 15 amino acids. V shed 5 bases and J 2 bases; nucleotides not matched to a gene: 6. The germline gives CDR1 MNHNY, CDR2 SVGAGI (reference sequence). CDR3 sequence (DNA): TGTGCCAGCAGTCTGACAGGGTACCCCTACAATGAGCAGTTCTTC. Encoded protein: CASSLTGYPYNEQFF.

The gene calls are TRBV5-1 and TRBJ1-4; unclear D gene. The CDR3 runs to 14 residues. Germline assignment: CDR1 SGHRS and CDR2 YFSETQ. Trimming pared 2 bases from V and 3 bases from J, leaving 8 bases between. The CDR3 DNA follows: TGCGCCAGCAGCTTAGACCCAGCTAATGAAAAACTGTTTTTT. This gives the protein CASSLDPANEKLFF. Based on the CDR3 plus reference TRBV5-1 and TRBJ1-4, the full variable domain is KAGVTQTPRYLIKTRGQQVTLSCSPISGHRSVSWYQQTPGQGLQFLFEYFSETQRNKGNFPGRFSGRQFSNSRSEMNVSTLELGDSALYLCASSLDPANEKLFFGSGTQLSVL.

The chain combines TRBV10-1 with TRBJ2-2; D not resolved. Trimming cost V 7 bases and J 4 bases, with 13 bases left between them. Germline V gives CDR1 WNHNN, CDR2 SYGVQD (reference sequence). This CDR3 region has 14 residues. As DNA, the CDR3 is TGCGCCAGCATATGGCGGCTGCTCACCGGGGAGCTGTTTTTT. It specifies CASIWRLLTGELFF.